These T cell receptor beta chains were read from a single sample in a study of blood T cell repertoires in COVID-19. Sequencing used immunoSEQ multiplex PCR; TCRdb keeps in-frame clones, though not all of them. The sample contains about 180,000 clones, approximately 90% of which appear only once. Sequences were obtained from peripheral blood. The source of these receptors is a man younger than 30 who had recovered from COVID-19. Both conserved end residues are part of each CDR3. A D gene is named only where the DNA matches it firmly. Clone sizes are given selectively: once, few, many, or a class where the clone is expanded.

j_call: TRBJ2-5; clone_size: NA; v_call: TRBV6-5; d_call: TRBD1; cdr3_nt: TGTGCCAGCAGTTATAAGGGGGCGCGACAAGAGACCCAGTACTTC; cdr3_aa: CASSYKGARQETQYF
j_call: TRBJ2-7; clone_size: NA; v_call: TRBV29-1; d_call: TRBD1; cdr3_nt: TGCAGCGGTCGACAGGGAAGCGAGCAGTACTTC; cdr3_aa: CSGRQGSEQYF
j_call: TRBJ2-5; clone_size: once; v_call: TRBV7-2; d_call: TRBD1; cdr3_nt: TGTGCCAGCAGCCTAGCGACAGGGGGCGGACAAGAGACCCAGTACTTC; cdr3_aa: CASSLATGGGQETQYF
j_call: TRBJ2-6; clone_size: once; v_call: TRBV18; d_call: NA; cdr3_nt: TGTGCCAGCGCCGGACTTTTCTCTGGGGCCAACGTCCTGACTTTC; cdr3_aa: CASAGLFSGANVLTF
j_call: TRBJ1-2; clone_size: few; v_call: TRBV6-2/TRBV6-3; d_call: NA; cdr3_nt: TGTGCCAGCAGTTACTCATCGACACCTGCTAACTATGGCTACACCTTC; cdr3_aa: CASSYSSTPANYGYTF
j_call: TRBJ2-6; clone_size: NA; v_call: TRBV6-2/TRBV6-3; d_call: TRBD1; cdr3_nt: TGTGCCAGCAGTTACCCGACAGGGGGAATCTCTGGGGCCAACGTCCTGACTTTC; cdr3_aa: CASSYPTGGISGANVLTF
j_call: TRBJ1-2; clone_size: NA; v_call: TRBV14; d_call: NA; cdr3_nt: TGTGCCAGCAGCCAATATCGCGGCTATGGCTACACCTTC; cdr3_aa: CASSQYRGYGYTF
j_call: TRBJ2-1; clone_size: NA; v_call: TRBV7-9; d_call: TRBD1; cdr3_nt: TGTGCCAGCAGACCTACAGGGGATTCAGGCTTCTACAATGAGCAGTTCTTC; cdr3_aa: CASRPTGDSGFYNEQFF
j_call: TRBJ1-2; clone_size: NA; v_call: TRBV27; d_call: NA; cdr3_nt: TGTGCCAGCAGTTTCCAGGGGCCGGGCGGCTACACCTTC; cdr3_aa: CASSFQGPGGYTF
j_call: TRBJ1-2; clone_size: NA; v_call: TRBV28; d_call: NA; cdr3_nt: TGTGCCAGCAGTTGGACAGCCACTAACTATGGCTACACCTTC; cdr3_aa: CASSWTATNYGYTF
j_call: TRBJ2-3; clone_size: NA; v_call: TRBV6-5; d_call: TRBD2; cdr3_nt: TGTGCCAGCACTAGCGGGAGCGATACGCAGTATTTT; cdr3_aa: CASTSGSDTQYF
j_call: TRBJ1-6; clone_size: NA; v_call: TRBV2; d_call: NA; cdr3_nt: TGTGCCAGCAGTGAGACTTCTTTGAGCTCCTATAATTCACCCCTCCACTTT; cdr3_aa: CASSETSLSSYNSPLHF
j_call: TRBJ2-3; clone_size: NA; v_call: TRBV7-6; d_call: NA; cdr3_nt: TGTGCCAGCAGCCCCAGGCCTCCTAACCAAGATACGCAGTATTTT; cdr3_aa: CASSPRPPNQDTQYF
j_call: TRBJ1-1; clone_size: once; v_call: TRBV5-4; d_call: NA; cdr3_nt: TGTGCCAGCAGCTTCGGGTTGAGGGCTTTCTTT; cdr3_aa: CASSFGLRAFF
j_call: TRBJ2-7; clone_size: once; v_call: TRBV11-2; d_call: TRBD2; cdr3_nt: TGTGCCAGCAGCTTAGGGGGGGGGAACTCCTACGAGCAGTACTTC; cdr3_aa: CASSLGGGNSYEQYF
j_call: TRBJ1-1; clone_size: NA; v_call: TRBV5-5; d_call: NA; cdr3_nt: TGTGCCAGCAGCTTGGTTCCAGTCGCAACTGAAGCTTTCTTT; cdr3_aa: CASSLVPVATEAFF
j_call: TRBJ1-4; clone_size: NA; v_call: TRBV19; d_call: NA; cdr3_nt: TGTGCCAGTAGCCGCATCTCGGGGGAGGTGCGGGAAAAACTGTTTTTT; cdr3_aa: CASSRISGEVREKLFF
j_call: TRBJ1-5; clone_size: NA; v_call: TRBV10-2; d_call: NA; cdr3_nt: TGCGCCAGCAAATCGAATGACGGACAGATACCATATAGCAATCAGCCCCAGCATTTT; cdr3_aa: CASKSNDGQIPYSNQPQHF
j_call: TRBJ2-7; clone_size: NA; v_call: TRBV11-2; d_call: TRBD2; cdr3_nt: TGTGCCAGCAGCTTAACCGGGACTAGATCCTACGAGCAGTACTTC; cdr3_aa: CASSLTGTRSYEQYF
j_call: TRBJ2-3; clone_size: NA; v_call: TRBV28; d_call: NA; cdr3_nt: TGTGCCAGCAGTTTCGGGGTAATTGCTCCTCGAAGCACAGATACGCAGTATTTT; cdr3_aa: CASSFGVIAPRSTDTQYF
j_call: TRBJ2-2; clone_size: NA; v_call: TRBV29-1; d_call: TRBD1; cdr3_nt: TGCAGCGCGTTCGGGACAGCAAACACCGGGGAGCTGTTTTTT; cdr3_aa: CSAFGTANTGELFF
j_call: TRBJ2-1; clone_size: NA; v_call: TRBV19; d_call: TRBD2; cdr3_nt: TGTGCCAGTAAAGACCTAGCGGGGTTCAATGAGCAGTTCTTC; cdr3_aa: CASKDLAGFNEQFF
j_call: TRBJ2-6; clone_size: NA; v_call: TRBV28; d_call: NA; cdr3_nt: TGTGCCAGCAGGGGCAGGGTCGCTGGGGCCAACGTCCTGACTTTC; cdr3_aa: CASRGRVAGANVLTF
j_call: TRBJ2-5; clone_size: NA; v_call: TRBV27; d_call: NA; cdr3_nt: TGTGCCAGCACGGGGGCGGGGGAGGGAGAGACCCAGTACTTC; cdr3_aa: CASTGAGEGETQYF
j_call: TRBJ2-3; clone_size: NA; v_call: TRBV6-5; d_call: NA; cdr3_nt: TGTGCCAGCAGACTGCTAGATACGCAGTATTTT; cdr3_aa: CASRLLDTQYF
j_call: TRBJ2-3; clone_size: NA; v_call: TRBV19; d_call: NA; cdr3_nt: TGTGCCAGTAGGTCAAGTAGGGAGGCCGCAGATACGCAGTATTTT; cdr3_aa: CASRSSREAADTQYF
j_call: TRBJ1-1; clone_size: NA; v_call: TRBV12-5; d_call: TRBD1; cdr3_nt: TGTGCTAGTGGTTTGGTGACAGGGGAAAGGACTGAAGCTTTCTTT; cdr3_aa: CASGLVTGERTEAFF
j_call: TRBJ2-7; clone_size: NA; v_call: TRBV5-6; d_call: NA; cdr3_nt: TGTGCCAGCAGCCCCCCTAGGGACTTAACCTACGAGCAGTACTTC; cdr3_aa: CASSPPRDLTYEQYF
j_call: TRBJ1-1; clone_size: NA; v_call: TRBV27; d_call: NA; cdr3_nt: TGTGCCAGCAGTTTAAGAGGTCTGAACACTGAAGCTTTCTTT; cdr3_aa: CASSLRGLNTEAFF
j_call: TRBJ2-7; clone_size: NA; v_call: TRBV7-2; d_call: NA; cdr3_nt: TGTGCCAGCAGCTTAGCGCAAGGACTGTTCTACGAGCAGTACTTC; cdr3_aa: CASSLAQGLFYEQYF
j_call: TRBJ2-7; clone_size: once; v_call: TRBV7-8; d_call: TRBD1; cdr3_nt: TGTGCCAGCAGCCGAGGACAGGGTCAAACCTACGAGCAGTACTTC; cdr3_aa: CASSRGQGQTYEQYF
j_call: TRBJ2-5; clone_size: NA; v_call: TRBV5-1; d_call: NA; cdr3_nt: TGCGCCAGCAGCCCAGGACAGATACTCCAAGAGACCCAGTACTTC; cdr3_aa: CASSPGQILQETQYF
j_call: TRBJ1-4; clone_size: NA; v_call: TRBV5-1; d_call: NA; cdr3_nt: TGCGCCAGCAGGCGGCAGGGGAAAACTAATGAAAAACTGTTTTTT; cdr3_aa: CASRRQGKTNEKLFF
j_call: TRBJ2-7; clone_size: NA; v_call: TRBV3-1/TRBV3-2; d_call: NA; cdr3_nt: TGTGCCAGCAGCCAAAAGGGGGAGCAGTACTTC; cdr3_aa: CASSQKGEQYF
j_call: TRBJ2-3; clone_size: NA; v_call: TRBV6-5; d_call: NA; cdr3_nt: TGTGCCAGCAGTTACTCAGGGGCCCCCCGCACAGATACGCAGTATTTT; cdr3_aa: CASSYSGAPRTDTQYF
j_call: TRBJ2-3; clone_size: NA; v_call: TRBV5-1; d_call: TRBD2; cdr3_nt: TGCGCCAGCACAAGGATGGGACTAGCGGATAGCACAGATACGCAGTATTTT; cdr3_aa: CASTRMGLADSTDTQYF
j_call: TRBJ2-2; clone_size: NA; v_call: TRBV10-3; d_call: TRBD1; cdr3_nt: TGTGCCATTAAAGGGACAGAAGAGTTGTCCGGGGAGCTGTTTTTT; cdr3_aa: CAIKGTEELSGELFF
j_call: TRBJ2-6; clone_size: NA; v_call: TRBV30; d_call: NA; cdr3_nt: TGTGCCTGCCGCTCTTCTACCCGGGCCAACGTCCTGACTTTC; cdr3_aa: CACRSSTRANVLTF